This T cell receptor beta chain was captured by sequencing in a study of T cell changes during pregnancy in multiple sclerosis. This clone was recorded only once. Libraries were prepared by immunoSEQ multiplex PCR; TCRdb keeps only in-frame clonotypes and omits some of them. The sample has approximately 71,000 clones, 80% to 95% seen once. The CDR3 spans 15 residues. The germline V gene has CDR1 MNHNS and CDR2 SASEGT. V dropped 3 bases and J dropped 3; count of bases not matched to a gene: 4. The V and J genes are TRBV6-1 and TRBJ2-1; 8 nucleotides line up with TRBD2. This TCR derives from a female donor with multiple sclerosis, enrolled in a pregnancy study. Here the sequenced sample was peripheral blood, taken in the second trimester of pregnancy. CDR3 DNA sequence: TGTGCCAGCAGTGAGATGGCGGGAGGCTACAATGAGCAGTTCTTC. Protein sequence: CASSEMAGGYNEQFF.